The T cell receptor (beta chain) described here comes from a study of post-analysis software for immune sequencing data (dated by TCRdb to the mid-2010s). Context from the whole study: The recorded disease courses included relapsing-remitting, secondary progressive and progressive-relapsing multiple sclerosis, and some patients had no subtype annotation. The multiple sclerosis patient repertoires were compared with 10 or so previously published healthy control repertoires from donors aged roughly 6 to 27 years. A subset of samples was prepared in parallel using single-end sample barcoding, then pooled and co-amplified after Illumina adapter ligation.

Including cysteine and phenylalanine, the CDR3 has 15 amino acids. The read is trimmed to its CDR3 DNA, 45 bases read in frame from base 1. From the germline V gene (reference sequence), CDR1 is DFQATT and CDR2 is SNEGSKA. The trim is 3 bases for V and 3 bases for J, with a gap of 16 bases between the germline ends. TCR beta repertoires were profiled from peripheral blood of about a dozen young patients with multiple sclerosis to demonstrate the VDJtools post-analysis software. The multiple sclerosis patients were children and adolescents between roughly 6 and 17 years of age. Broad study findings and their caveats: Compared with controls, multiple sclerosis patients had significantly lower normalized Chao1 diversity, a finding suggesting substantial peripheral T-cell clonal expansion. Direct clustering with F measure showed strong co-clustering of samples prepared in the same batch, prompting a batch-effect correction. Significantly higher frequencies in patients than in controls were found for five or six TRBV segments, including TRBV5-6, TRBV5-1 and TRBV20-1. The control group was slightly older than the multiple sclerosis patient group.

Details on this clonotype: Its antigen has not been determined. Within one base of it there is no much larger clone, and no base qualities were kept.

The protocol used for the library was PCR. Instrument on record: Illumina HiSeq 2500. Unique molecular identifiers were incorporated into TCR beta cDNA libraries to reduce PCR and sequencing biases. Roughly 0.5 million cDNA molecules were obtained per 1 to 10 million input T cells, so each molecule approximated one T cell. Patient libraries were prepared and sequenced with the same protocol used for the earlier healthy control dataset. Samples belonging to the same batch were prepared together, multiplexed and sequenced on a shared HiSeq lane. The study's own analysis went as follows. MIGEC handled the raw barcoded reads, throwing out single-read molecular identifier groups before consensus assembly and CDR3 extraction. VDJtools was used for post-analysis of the clonotype tables, and diversity was normalized by down-sampling every dataset to the size of the smallest sample. In repertoire overlap clustering, CDR3 amino acid sequences, but not nucleotide sequences, were matched to correct batch-related cross-sample contamination. The public reads were reprocessed in TCRdb via fastp at Q25 and MiXCR, keeping in-frame beta chains. Every CDR3 protein is listed once, alongside the most common genes and DNA of its rows. What appears here as the V and J calls and clone size reflects TCRdb's work, not the paper's. The table for this sample lists about 820,000 distinct CDR3 sequences; 53% of them were counted only once. The ten largest make up about 4.5% of the sample.

What was sequenced was blood. The TCR originated in a girl aged 5-17 years with multiple sclerosis. The chain employs TRBV20-1 and TRBJ2-3; TRBD1 is a possible D gene, resting on 7 matching bases. In nucleotide form, the sequence is TGCAGTGCTAGCCAGGGGGGAACTCAGACAGATACGCAGTATTTT. It encodes CSASQGGTQTDTQYF.